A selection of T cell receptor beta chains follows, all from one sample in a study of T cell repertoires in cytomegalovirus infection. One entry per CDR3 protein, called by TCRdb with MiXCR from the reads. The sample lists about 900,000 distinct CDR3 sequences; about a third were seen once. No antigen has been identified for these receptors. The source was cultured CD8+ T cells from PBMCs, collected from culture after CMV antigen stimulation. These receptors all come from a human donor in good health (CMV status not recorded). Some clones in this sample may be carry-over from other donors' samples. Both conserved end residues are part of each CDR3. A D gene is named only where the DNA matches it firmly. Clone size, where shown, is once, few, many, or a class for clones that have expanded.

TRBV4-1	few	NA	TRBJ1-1	CASSHTMDGNTEAFF	TGCGCCAGCAGCCATACCATGGACGGGAACACTGAAGCTTTCTTT
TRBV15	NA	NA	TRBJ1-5	CATEEGGYSNQPQHF	TGTGCCACCGAGGAGGGGGGTTATAGCAATCAGCCCCAGCATTTT
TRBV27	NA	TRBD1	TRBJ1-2	CASSFRTGDGYGYTF	TGTGCCAGCAGTTTCCGGACAGGGGACGGCTATGGCTACACCTTC
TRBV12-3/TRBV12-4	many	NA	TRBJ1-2	CASSFGPGYGYTF	TGTGCCAGCAGTTTCGGACCCGGGTATGGCTACACCTTC
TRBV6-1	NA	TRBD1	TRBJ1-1	CASSYRTGREAFF	TGTGCCAGCAGTTACCGGACAGGAAGGGAAGCTTTCTTT
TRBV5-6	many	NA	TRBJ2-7	CASSSDGAYEQYF	TGTGCCAGCAGCTCGGACGGAGCCTACGAGCAGTACTTC
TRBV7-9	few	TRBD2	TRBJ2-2	CANKGLAGGELFF	TGTGCCAACAAAGGTCTAGCGGGTGGGGAGCTGTTTTTT
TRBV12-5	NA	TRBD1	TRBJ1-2	CASRGDSSYGYTF	TGTGCTAGTCGGGGGGACAGTTCCTATGGCTACACCTTC
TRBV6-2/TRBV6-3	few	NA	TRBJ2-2	CASRDAENTGELFF	TGTGCCAGCCGGGACGCGGAGAACACCGGGGAGCTGTTTTTT
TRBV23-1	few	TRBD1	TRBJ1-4	CASSQSTGAREKLFF	TGCGCCAGCAGTCAATCCACAGGGGCGCGTGAAAAACTGTTTTTT
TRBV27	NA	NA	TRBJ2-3	CASSLIGSDTQYF	TGTGCCAGCAGTTTAATCGGTTCAGATACGCAGTATTTT
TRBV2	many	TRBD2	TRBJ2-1	CAVSGTSGGTRSSYNEQFF	TGTGCCGTATCCGGGACTAGCGGGGGGACTCGTTCCTCCTACAATGAGCAGTTCTTC
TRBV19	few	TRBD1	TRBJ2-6	CASSIDRDSALIVLTF	TGTGCCAGTAGTATAGATCGGGACAGTGCCTTAATCGTCCTGACTTTC
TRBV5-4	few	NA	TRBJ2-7	CASSLLHEQYF	TGTGCCAGCAGCTTATTGCACGAGCAGTACTTC
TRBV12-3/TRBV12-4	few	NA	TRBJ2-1	CASSTHWGLVSNEQFF	TGTGCCAGCTCTACCCATTGGGGTTTGGTTTCCAATGAGCAGTTCTTC
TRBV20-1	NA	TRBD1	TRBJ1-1	CSARDRGRRFNTEAFF	TGCAGTGCTAGAGACAGGGGGCGGAGGTTTAACACTGAAGCTTTCTTT
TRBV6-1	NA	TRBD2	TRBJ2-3	CASSAQSGGAVDAQYF	TGTGCCAGCAGTGCCCAGAGCGGGGGGGCCGTGGATGCGCAGTATTTT
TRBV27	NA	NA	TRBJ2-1	CASSLYDEQFF	TGTGCCAGCAGTTTATATGATGAGCAGTTCTTC
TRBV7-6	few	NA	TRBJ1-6	CASSPRGGSPLHF	TGTGCCAGCAGTCCAAGGGGGGGTTCACCCCTCCACTTT
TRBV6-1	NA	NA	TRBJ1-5	CANSLWNSNQPQHF	TGTGCCAACAGTCTCTGGAATAGCAATCAGCCCCAGCATTTT
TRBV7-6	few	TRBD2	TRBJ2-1	CASSYRLAGQYNEQFF	TGTGCTAGCAGCTATCGACTAGCGGGGCAATACAATGAGCAGTTCTTC
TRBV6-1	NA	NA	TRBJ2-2	CASSCEEGPGELFF	TGTGCCAGCAGTTGCGAGGAGGGACCCGGGGAGCTGTTTTTT
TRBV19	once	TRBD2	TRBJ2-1	CASSTGLAGAFFTSEQFF	TGTGCCAGTAGTACGGGGCTAGCGGGGGCCTTTTTTACATCCGAGCAGTTCTTC
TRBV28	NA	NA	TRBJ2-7	CASSHIRGRYEQYF	TGTGCCAGCAGCCACATCAGGGGACGCTACGAGCAGTACTTC
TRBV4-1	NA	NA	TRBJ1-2	CASSQDIAAGTYGYTF	TGCGCCAGCAGCCAAGATATCGCCGCCGGGACCTATGGCTACACCTTC
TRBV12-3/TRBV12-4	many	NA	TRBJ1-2	CASSLEVNYGYTF	TGTGCCAGCAGTTTGGAGGTCAACTATGGCTACACCTTC